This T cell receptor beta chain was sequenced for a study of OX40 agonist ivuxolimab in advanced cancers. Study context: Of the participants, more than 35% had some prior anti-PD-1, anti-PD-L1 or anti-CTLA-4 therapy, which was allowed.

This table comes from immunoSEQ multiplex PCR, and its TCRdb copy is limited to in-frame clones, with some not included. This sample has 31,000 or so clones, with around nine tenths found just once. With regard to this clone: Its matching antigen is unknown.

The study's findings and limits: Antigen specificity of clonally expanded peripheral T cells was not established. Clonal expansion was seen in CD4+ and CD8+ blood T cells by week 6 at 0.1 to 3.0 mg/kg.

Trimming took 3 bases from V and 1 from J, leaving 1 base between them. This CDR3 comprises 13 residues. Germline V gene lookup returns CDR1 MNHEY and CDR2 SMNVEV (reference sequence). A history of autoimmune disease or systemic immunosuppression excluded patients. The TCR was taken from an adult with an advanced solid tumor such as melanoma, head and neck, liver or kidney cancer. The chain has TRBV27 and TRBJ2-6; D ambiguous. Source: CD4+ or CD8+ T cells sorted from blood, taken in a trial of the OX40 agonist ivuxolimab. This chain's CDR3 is CASSFSGANVLTF. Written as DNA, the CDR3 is TGTGCCAGCAGTTTTTCTGGGGCCAACGTCCTGACTTTC.